The TCR beta chain described here comes from a study of blood T cell repertoires in COVID-19. About the study: COVID-19 samples, acute and convalescent, were from the United States, Italy and Spain. Sources were T cells, B-cell-depleted T cells, or PBMCs; the material itself was cDNA or gDNA.

Germline V lookup: CDR1 SNHLY, CDR2 FYNNEI. This CDR3 contains 15 residues. Trimming left V 4 bases short and J 0 bases short, with 10 bases between. How the authors handled the data: The assay estimated nucleated cells by amplifying reference gene primers. Sequencing was performed with immunoSEQ multiplex PCR; in TCRdb, only in-frame clones are kept and a portion is missing. The DNA was the basis for D and trimming; V, J and clone size are from that table. The sample lists around 95,000 clones, around four fifths occurring once. This receptor was identified in a man over 45 with active or convalescent COVID-19. V gene TRBV2 combines with J gene TRBJ1-5; the D is unclear. Material: peripheral blood. DNA of the CDR3: TGTGCCAGCAGTGGGCAGGTCGATAGCAATCAGCCCCAGCATTTT. Protein sequence: CASSGQVDSNQPQHF.